One sample yielded the 30 T cell receptor beta chains listed below, sequenced in a study of blood T cell repertoires in COVID-19. Produced via immunoSEQ multiplex PCR; TCRdb's table is partial and in-frame only. The sample consists of about 400,000 clones, roughly 90% of them appearing once. Sequences were obtained from peripheral blood. Source of these receptors: a man aged 40-50 years with acute or convalescent COVID-19.

V and J are TRBV7-3 and TRBJ1-1; 7 bases agree with TRBD1. Germline CDR1 and CDR2: SGHTA and FQGTGA. The V and J ends lost 5 bases and 5 bases, in that order; junction bases with no gene match: 20. This CDR3 region has 18 residues. The CDR3 DNA sequence: TGTGCCAGCAGCCCCTCGCCGCGACGACTTACAGGGGCGACTGAAGCTTTCTTT. Translated, it gives CASSPSPRRLTGATEAFF.

V and J are TRBV7-9 and TRBJ2-7, with D tentatively TRBD2 (6 bases). Looked up from germline, CDR1 is SEHNR and CDR2 is FQNEAQ (reference sequence). The CDR3 covers 15 residues. V lost 6 bases and J lost 3, with 18 bases in between. The CDR3 sequence is CASRPLEGDLYEQYF. The CDR3, as DNA: TGTGCCAGCAGGCCTTTGGAGGGAGACCTCTACGAGCAGTACTTC.

V usage is TRBV2 and J usage is TRBJ1-5; a possible D gene is TRBD1 (6 bases). Trimming took off 7 bases at V and 7 bases at J, with 17 bases between the two ends. The CDR3 totals 14 residues. Germline V gene sequence: CDR1 SNHLY, CDR2 FYNNEI. For the CDR3, the DNA is TGTGCCAGCACCGCTACAGGGTATCGGCAGCCCCAGCATTTT. This translates into CASTATGYRQPQHF. Combining the CDR3 with reference TRBV2 and TRBJ1-5 gives the whole variable domain EPEVTQTPSHQVTQMGQEVILRCVPISNHLYFYWYRQILGQKVEFLVSFYNNEISEKSEIFDDQFSVERPDGSNFTLKIRSTKLEDSAMYFCASTATGYRQPQHFGDGTRLSIL.

V gene TRBV2 combines with J gene TRBJ2-2; D is possibly TRBD1 (5 bases). Germline assignment: CDR1 SNHLY and CDR2 FYNNEI. The germline V and J ends were trimmed by 3 bases and 6 bases, with 17 bases remaining between them. The CDR3 covers 16 residues. The CDR3 coding sequence is TGTGCCAGCAGTGATAAAGTGGCAGGGAATTCCGGGGAGCTGTTTTTT. Amino acids: CASSDKVAGNSGELFF.

V gene TRBV7-8 combines with J gene TRBJ2-5; 11 bases line up with TRBD2. The CDR3 length is 17 residues. V was clipped by 5 bases and J by 7 bases; unmatched bases: 15. Per the germline V gene, CDR1 is SGHVS and CDR2 is FQNEAQ. The CDR3 region is CASSVTSGTSGSGTQYF. Here the CDR3 DNA reads TGTGCCAGCAGCGTCACTTCCGGGACTAGCGGCAGTGGGACCCAGTACTTC.

This chain uses TRBV5-1 with TRBJ2-3; 9 positions agree with TRBD2. Germline values: CDR1 SGHRS, CDR2 YFSETQ. This CDR3 spans 14 amino acids. V was clipped by 7 bases and J by 6 bases; unmatched bases: 9. CDR3 nucleotide sequence: TGCGCCAGCTTTGGGACTAGCCGAGTTGATACGCAGTATTTT. This gives the protein CASFGTSRVDTQYF.

In its sample, this clone was seen once. The chain recombines TRBV10-3 with TRBJ2-7, with TRBD2 matching 10 bases. The trim removed 2 bases at V and 7 bases at J, leaving 11 bases unmatched. Germline values: CDR1 ENHRY, CDR2 SYGVKD. The CDR3 length is 16 residues. The CDR3, as DNA: TGTGCCATCAGTGAGGGTTCGGGACTAGCGTCCTTAGAGCAGTACTTC. Translating gives CAISEGSGLASLEQYF.

The chain links TRBV28 to TRBJ2-5; 9 nucleotides line up with TRBD1. The CDR3 extends over 15 amino acids. Germline CDR1 and CDR2: MDHEN and SYDVKM. Trimming at V came to 5 bases and at J to 6 bases, leaving 10 bases not matched to a gene. The CDR3 DNA reads as TGTGCCAGCAGTCTCTACGGGACAGGGTTGAAGACCCAGTACTTC. It translates to CASSLYGTGLKTQYF.

V gene TRBV25-1 combines with J gene TRBJ1-1, with D possibly TRBD1 on 5 matching bases. The CDR3 has 15 amino acids. From germline, CDR1 is MGHDK and CDR2 SYGVNS. With 3 bases removed from V and 4 bases from J, the gap between germline ends came to 15 bases. The CDR3 region has the DNA TGTGCCAGCAGTGATGACAGCCGGTTGGGCACTGAAGCTTTCTTT. This translates into CASSDDSRLGTEAFF. Full variable domain (rest looked up from reference TRBV25-1 and TRBJ1-1): EADIYQTPRYLVIGTGKKITLECSQTMGHDKMYWYQQDPGMELHLIHYSYGVNSTEKGDLSSESTVSRIRTEHFPLTLESARPSHTSQYLCASSDDSRLGTEAFFGQGTRLTVV.

The chain joins TRBV5-1 to TRBJ1-1, with a possible D match to TRBD1 (5 bases). V lost 2 bases and J lost 1, with 6 bases in between. The length of the CDR3 is 13 residues. Germline CDR1 and CDR2: SGHRS and YFSETQ. The CDR3 region is CASSLQANTEAFF. The CDR3 bases are TGCGCCAGCAGCTTACAGGCGAACACTGAAGCTTTCTTT.

This sequence joins TRBV27 and TRBJ1-6; D is perhaps TRBD1 (6 bases). Trimming shortened V by 8 bases and J by 10 bases, and 18 bases separated the two germline ends. Germline assignment: CDR1 MNHEY and CDR2 SMNVEV (reference sequence). This CDR3 has 14 residues. CDR3 DNA: TGTGCCAGCCATATGGGGGCAGGGCGCTCACCCCTCCACTTT. This translates into CASHMGAGRSPLHF.

The chain uses TRBV7-9 and TRBJ1-3, with D tentatively TRBD1 (6 bases). Trimming took 5 bases from V and 0 from J, leaving 11 bases between them. Germline V gene sequence: CDR1 SEHNR, CDR2 FQNEAQ (reference sequence). CDR3 length: 15 residues. The CDR3 region has the DNA TGTGCCAGCAGCGATTCGACAGGCTCTGGAAACACCATATATTTT. It yields the protein CASSDSTGSGNTIYF.

The count of this clone is one. The V gene is TRBV18, the J gene TRBJ2-1; 8 bases are a match to TRBD2. The V and J ends lost 1 base and 8 bases, in that order; junction bases with no gene match: 10. Germline-derived CDR1 and CDR2 are KGHSH and LQKENI. CDR3 size: 16 residues. The CDR3 DNA sequence: TGTGCCAGCTCACCACTGTCTCCCGGGACTAGTGATGAGCAGTTCTTC. Translated, it gives CASSPLSPGTSDEQFF. Variable domain in full (rest from reference TRBV18 and TRBJ2-1): NAGVMQNPRHLVRRRGQEARLRCSPMKGHSHVYWYRQLPEEGLKFMVYLQKENIIDESGMPKERFSAEFPKEGPSILRIQQVVRGDSAAYFCASSPLSPGTSDEQFFGPGTRLTVL.

The chain is built from TRBV19 and TRBJ2-2, with TRBD1 identical over 10 bases. V shed 5 bases and J 6 bases; nucleotides not matched to a gene: 6. The CDR3 has 15 residues. CDR1 is LNHDA, CDR2 SQIVND, per germline (reference sequence). CDR3 sequence: CASSARDRGPGELFF. The CDR3 nucleotides read TGTGCCAGTAGTGCACGGGACAGGGGCCCCGGGGAGCTGTTTTTT.

The chain uses TRBV30 and TRBJ2-7; 7 nucleotides align to TRBD1. Germline CDR1 GTSNPN, CDR2 SVGIG (reference sequence). This CDR3 contains 13 residues. The V and J ends lost 3 bases and 2 bases, in that order; junction bases with no gene match: 4. CDR3 loop: CAWRSRGTYEQYF. CDR3 nucleotides: TGTGCCTGGAGAAGCAGGGGGACCTACGAGCAGTACTTC.

The chain employs TRBV15 and TRBJ1-2; D uncertain. This CDR3 is built from 13 residues. Germline assignment: CDR1 LNHNV and CDR2 YYDKDF (reference sequence). V lost 5 bases, J lost 4 bases, and 11 bases lay in between. The CDR3, as DNA: TGTGCCACCAGCGTTGATAGTGGCTATGGCTACACCTTC. Translating gives CATSVDSGYGYTF.

This clone was observed a single time. The V call is TRBV9, the J call TRBJ2-1, with a weak D call TRBD1 (6 bases). Trimming pared 3 bases from V and 3 bases from J, leaving 16 bases between. This CDR3 has 16 residues. Germline assignment: CDR1 SGDLS and CDR2 YYNGEE. The DNA of the CDR3 is TGTGCCAGCAGCGCTTGGACAGACCCGGGCTACAATGAGCAGTTCTTC. Translated: CASSAWTDPGYNEQFF.

V usage is TRBV2 and J usage is TRBJ2-3; D not resolved. Germline V lookup: CDR1 SNHLY, CDR2 FYNNEI. Trimming removed 4 bases from V and 6 bases from J, with 17 bases in between. The length of the CDR3 is 15 residues. CDR3 DNA sequence: TGTGCCAGCAGTGTCCCCCGATTAGACGGGGATACGCAGTATTTT. This sequence encodes CASSVPRLDGDTQYF.

CDR3 nucleotides: TGTGCCAGCAGTGCCGCCGGGACCGGGGAGCTGTTTTTT. The encoded protein is CASSAAGTGELFF. The rearrangement links TRBV28 to TRBJ2-2; no definite D call. Germline V gene sequence: CDR1 MDHEN, CDR2 SYDVKM. Trimming shortened V by 5 bases and J by 5 bases, and 9 bases separated the two germline ends. This CDR3 region has 13 residues.

The V and J genes are TRBV28 and TRBJ1-6; 7 bases are a match to TRBD1. Looked up from germline, CDR1 is MDHEN and CDR2 is SYDVKM. The CDR3 length is 16 residues. J was trimmed by 8 bases and V by 6 bases; bases with no gene match: 13. The CDR3 spells CASRQRTGPIHSPLHF. CDR3 coding DNA: TGTGCCAGCAGGCAGAGGACAGGCCCAATCCATTCACCCCTCCACTTT.

V is TRBV6-5 and J is TRBJ2-1, with D maybe TRBD1 (5 bases). The V and J ends lost 6 bases and 2 bases respectively, with 8 bases between them. CDR1 is MNHEY, CDR2 SVGAGI, per germline. This CDR3 spans 13 amino acids. CDR3 nucleotide sequence: TGTGCCAGCAGCCGGACACCCTACAATGAGCAGTTCTTC. It yields the protein CASSRTPYNEQFF.

The chain is built from TRBV7-6 and TRBJ1-2, with 8 bases that match TRBD1. With 5 bases clipped from V and 6 bases from J, the junction kept 8 bases outside the gene matches. The germline gives CDR1 SGHVS, CDR2 FNYEAQ. This CDR3 is 14 amino acids long. The CDR3 is CASSRGQGLDGYTF. Here the CDR3 DNA reads TGTGCCAGCAGCCGAGGACAGGGATTGGATGGCTACACCTTC.

The CDR3 sequence is CASSLELAGTQYF. The CDR3 region has the DNA TGTGCCAGCAGCTTAGAGCTAGCGGGTACGCAGTATTTT. The chain couples TRBV7-8 to TRBJ2-3; 8 bases fit TRBD2. The CDR3 is 13 amino acids. V shed 1 base and J 8 bases; nucleotides not matched to a gene: 2. The V gene's germline CDR1 is SGHVS and CDR2 FQNEAQ.

The rearrangement joins TRBV5-8 to TRBJ2-4; 8 bases are shared with TRBD1. This CDR3 is 15 amino acids long. The junction had 4 bases not matched to a gene; V was cut back by 4 bases and J by 1 base. Per germline, CDR1 SGHTS and CDR2 YDEGEE. CDR3 amino acids: CASSADRDAKNIQYF. CDR3 bases: TGTGCCAGCAGCGCGGACAGGGACGCCAAAAACATTCAGTACTTC.

The chain recombines TRBV9 with TRBJ2-7, with TRBD1 matching over 8 bases. With 3 bases clipped from V and 5 bases from J, the junction kept 10 bases outside the gene matches. Germline V gives CDR1 SGDLS, CDR2 YYNGEE. The CDR3 contains 15 residues. CDR3 region: CASSAGQGPGNEQYF. CDR3 DNA: TGTGCCAGCAGCGCCGGACAGGGCCCAGGGAACGAGCAGTACTTC. The full variable domain, rest sourced from reference TRBV9 and TRBJ2-7, is DSGVTQTPKHLITATGQRVTLRCSPRSGDLSVYWYQQSLDQGLQFLIQYYNGEERAKGNILERFSAQQFPDLHSELNLSSLELGDSALYFCASSAGQGPGNEQYFGPGTRLTVT.

Remarks on this clone: Other DNA sequences from this sample encode an identical CDR3 as well. The CDR3 loop is CASSVAGLSGNTIYF. The CDR3 DNA reads as TGTGCCAGCAGCGTAGCAGGTCTCTCTGGAAACACCATATATTTT. The V call is TRBV9, the J call TRBJ1-3; D is unresolved. This CDR3 is 15 amino acids long. V shed 0 bases and J shed 0 bases, with 7 bases lying between them. CDR1 is SGDLS and CDR2 is YYNGEE in the germline V gene.

This chain uses TRBV5-1 with TRBJ2-1; TRBD1 aligns across 9 bases. The CDR3 loop spans 16 amino acids. V dropped 4 bases and J dropped 6; count of bases not matched to a gene: 11. The germline gives CDR1 SGHRS, CDR2 YFSETQ. The CDR3 coding sequence is TGCGCCAGCAGCGAACCGGGACAGGGAGTACGCAATGAGCAGTTCTTC. Its protein is CASSEPGQGVRNEQFF.

In DNA, the CDR3 is TGTGCCAGCAGGTTTGGCACCTACAATGAGCAGTTCTTC. Protein product: CASRFGTYNEQFF. This chain links TRBV6-6 with TRBJ2-1, with unresolved D. V lost 6 bases and J 2 bases, leaving 8 bases between the germline ends. CDR1 is MNHNY and CDR2 is SVGAGI in the germline V gene (reference sequence). The CDR3 consists of 13 residues.

The V and J genes are TRBV27 and TRBJ2-7; 11 nucleotides agree with TRBD2. V was clipped by 6 bases and J by 5 bases; unmatched bases: 3. CDR1 MNHEY and CDR2 SMNVEV come from the germline V gene (reference sequence). CDR3 length: 13 amino acids. CDR3 sequence reads: CASSSLAGDEQYF. For the CDR3, the DNA is TGTGCCAGCAGCTCACTAGCGGGAGACGAGCAGTACTTC.

The V and J genes are TRBV28 and TRBJ1-2; 10 bases agree with TRBD1. The CDR3 is 17 amino acids. The germline V gene has CDR1 MDHEN and CDR2 SYDVKM. The junction had 9 bases not matched to a gene; V was cut back by 5 bases and J by 0 bases. This CDR3 reads CASSTQVGTGANYGYTF. CDR3 sequence (DNA): TGTGCCAGCAGTACACAAGTGGGGACAGGGGCTAACTATGGCTACACCTTC.